These 9 T cell receptor beta chains share one sample of origin, sequenced in a study of OX40 agonist ivuxolimab in advanced cancers. Profiling relied on immunoSEQ multiplex PCR, and the TCRdb table lists in-frame clones only, not all of them. Found here are around 28,000 clones, around 87% of them singletons; the top ten hold nearly 20%. Sequences were derived from CD4+ or CD8+ T cells sorted from blood, sampled in a trial of the OX40 agonist ivuxolimab. Receptor source: an adult with an advanced solid tumor such as melanoma, head and neck, liver or kidney cancer.

Note on this clone: At one boundary the junction diverges from the germline segment, which might be a read error. CDR3 coding DNA: TGTGCTAGCAGCTTGGGGTTCCCTTCCTACGAGCAGTACTTC. Translating it yields CASSLGFPSYEQYF. V is TRBV7-7 and J is TRBJ2-7; D unclear. There are 14 residues in the CDR3. Germline-derived CDR1 and CDR2 are SSHAT and FNYEAQ (reference sequence).

This chain uses TRBV7-2 with TRBJ2-2, with TRBD2 identical over 10 bases. The germline gives CDR1 SGHTA, CDR2 FQGNSA. V shed 1 base and J 7 bases; nucleotides not matched to a gene: 9. The CDR3 has 17 amino acids. The chain's CDR3 is CASSLVASGSYHGELFF. The CDR3 DNA reads as TGTGCCAGCAGCTTAGTGGCTAGCGGGAGCTACCACGGGGAGCTGTTTTTT. Combining the CDR3 with reference TRBV7-2 and TRBJ2-2 gives the whole variable domain GAGVSQSPSNKVTEKGKDVELRCDPISGHTALYWYRQSLGQGLEFLIYFQGNSAPDKSGLPSDRFSAERTGGSVSTLTIQRTQQEDSAVYLCASSLVASGSYHGELFFGEGSRLTVL.

This chain connects TRBV7-9 to TRBJ2-3; 14 nucleotides match TRBD2. The germline gives CDR1 SEHNR, CDR2 FQNEAQ (reference sequence). The CDR3 is made up of 16 amino acids. The J segment lost 5 bases and the V segment lost 5 bases, leaving 6 bases of the junction unmatched. For the CDR3, the DNA is TGTGCCAGCAGCACGACTAGCGGGGGGGAAGTAGATACGCAGTATTTT. This encodes CASSTTSGGEVDTQYF.

The chain carries TRBV10-3 and TRBJ2-5, with D possibly TRBD2 on 5 matching bases. Trimming shortened V by 6 bases and J by 4 bases, and 18 bases separated the two germline ends. The germline gives CDR1 ENHRY, CDR2 SYGVKD. The CDR3 runs 15 residues. Here the CDR3 reads CAISPRAERLETQYF. CDR3 sequence (DNA): TGTGCCATCAGCCCCCGAGCGGAGAGACTAGAGACCCAGTACTTC.

This rearrangement joins TRBV10-3 to TRBJ2-1, with D tentatively TRBD2 (5 bases). The CDR3 is 16 amino acids. V lost 3 bases, J lost 8 bases, and 20 bases lay in between. The V gene's germline CDR1 is ENHRY and CDR2 SYGVKD. The CDR3 coding sequence is TGTGCCATCAGTGATAATTGGCGTGAGGGTCACGATGAGCAGTTCTTC. This gives the protein CAISDNWREGHDEQFF.

The count of this clone is one. V is TRBV28 and J is TRBJ1-1; D is perhaps TRBD1 (5 bases). The length of the CDR3 is 14 residues. Trimming shortened V by 3 bases and J by 2 bases, and 10 bases separated the two germline ends. Germline V gene lookup returns CDR1 MDHEN and CDR2 SYDVKM. CDR3: CASSFGTGNTEAFF. The CDR3 region has the DNA TGTGCCAGCAGTTTCGGGACGGGAAACACTGAAGCTTTCTTT.

This sequence joins TRBV4-1 and TRBJ1-3; 12 bases align to TRBD1. The CDR3 runs 17 residues. From germline, CDR1 is MGHRA and CDR2 YSYEKL. The trim removed 4 bases at V and 4 bases at J, leaving 8 bases unmatched. CDR3 protein: CASSRKWDRGPGNTIYF. In DNA, the CDR3 is TGCGCCAGCAGCCGCAAATGGGACAGGGGGCCGGGAAACACCATATATTTT.

The chain recombines TRBV7-9 with TRBJ2-1, with D possibly called TRBD1 or TRBD2 (5 bases each). Germline values: CDR1 SEHNR, CDR2 FQNEAQ (reference sequence). There are 15 residues in the CDR3. The ends were cut back, 0 bases at V and 6 bases at J, with 12 bases in the middle. The DNA for the CDR3 is TGTGCCAGCAGCTTAGCCCCAGAGGGGCCCAATGAGCAGTTCTTC. Translated: CASSLAPEGPNEQFF.

V usage is TRBV6-6 and J usage is TRBJ2-2; the D is unclear. The CDR3 extends over 15 amino acids. Germline-derived CDR1 and CDR2 are MNHNY and SVGAGI (reference sequence). V gave up 4 bases and J gave up 0 bases, with 9 bases separating them. The CDR3 here is CASSFRLTNTGELFF. CDR3 in DNA: TGTGCCAGCAGTTTTCGGCTCACGAACACCGGGGAGCTGTTTTTT.